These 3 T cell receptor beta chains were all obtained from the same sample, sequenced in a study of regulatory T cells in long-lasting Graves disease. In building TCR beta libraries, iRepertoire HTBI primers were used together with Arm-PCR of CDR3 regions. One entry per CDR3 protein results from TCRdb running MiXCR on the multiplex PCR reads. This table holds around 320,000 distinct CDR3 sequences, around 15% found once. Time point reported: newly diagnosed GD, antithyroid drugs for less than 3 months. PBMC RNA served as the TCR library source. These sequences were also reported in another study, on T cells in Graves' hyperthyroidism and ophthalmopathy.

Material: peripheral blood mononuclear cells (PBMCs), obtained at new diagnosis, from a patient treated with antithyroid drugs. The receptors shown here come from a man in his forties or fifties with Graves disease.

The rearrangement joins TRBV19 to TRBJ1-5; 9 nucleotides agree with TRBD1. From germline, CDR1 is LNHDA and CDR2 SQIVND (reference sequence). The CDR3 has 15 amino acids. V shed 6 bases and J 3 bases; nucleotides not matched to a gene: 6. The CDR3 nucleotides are TGTGCCAGTAGACAGACAGGGGGAATCAATCAGCCCCAGCATTTT. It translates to CASRQTGGINQPQHF.

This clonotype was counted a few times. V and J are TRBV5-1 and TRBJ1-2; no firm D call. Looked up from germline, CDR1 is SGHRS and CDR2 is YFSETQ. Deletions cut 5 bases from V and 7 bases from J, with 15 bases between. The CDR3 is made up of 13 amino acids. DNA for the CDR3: TGCGCCAGCAGGCGCGACTCGGGAGGTGGCTACACCTTC. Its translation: CASRRDSGGGYTF.

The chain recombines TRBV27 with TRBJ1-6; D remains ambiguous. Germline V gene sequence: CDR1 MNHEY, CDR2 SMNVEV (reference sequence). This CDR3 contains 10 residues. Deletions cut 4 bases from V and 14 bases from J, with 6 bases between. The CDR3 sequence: CASSSRALHF. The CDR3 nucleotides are TGTGCCAGCAGTTCCCGGGCCCTCCACTTT.